The 11 T cell receptor beta chains reported below all come from one sample, sequenced in a study of blood T cell repertoires in COVID-19. This table comes from immunoSEQ multiplex PCR, and its TCRdb copy is limited to in-frame clones, with some not included. The table shows some 200,000 clones, with about 89% occurring only once. The sequenced sample was peripheral blood. The receptors originated from a man aged 35 to 55 with active or convalescent COVID-19.

The chain joins TRBV6-5 to TRBJ1-5, with 7 bases identical to TRBD1. V was pared by 7 bases and J by 4 bases, with 7 bases of the junction left unmatched. CDR3 length: 14 amino acids. Looked up from germline, CDR1 is MNHEY and CDR2 is SVGAGI. The CDR3 DNA follows: TGTGCCAGCACCCCGGACAGGAATAATCAGCCCCAGCATTTT. Its protein is CASTPDRNNQPQHF.

The chain carries TRBV7-9 and TRBJ2-2; 12 nucleotides match TRBD1. Per germline, CDR1 SEHNR and CDR2 FQNEAQ (reference sequence). J was trimmed by 4 bases and V by 5 bases; bases with no gene match: 8. The length of the CDR3 is 17 residues. The CDR3 region has the DNA TGTGCCAGCAGCCGAGAGGGGACAGGGGGCATCACCGGGGAGCTGTTTTTT. Translation gives CASSREGTGGITGELFF.

The V gene is TRBV10-3, the J gene TRBJ2-5; 8 bases agree with TRBD2. This CDR3 spans 12 amino acids. Per germline, CDR1 ENHRY and CDR2 SYGVKD. The junction had 5 bases not matched to a gene; V was cut back by 11 bases and J by 3 bases. CDR3 DNA: TGTGCCTCCGGGGGGGACGAAGAGACCCAGTACTTC. It translates to CASGGDEETQYF.

This sequence joins TRBV10-1 and TRBJ2-2; 13 bases are a match to TRBD2. Trimming at V came to 9 bases and at J to 5 bases, leaving 3 bases not matched to a gene. This CDR3 is built from 14 residues. Germline V gives CDR1 WNHNN, CDR2 SYGVQD (reference sequence). This CDR3 is CASSTSGGTGELFF. The DNA of the CDR3 is TGCGCCAGTTCGACTAGCGGGGGGACCGGGGAGCTGTTTTTT.

The chain links TRBV6-5 to TRBJ1-4; 12 bases align to TRBD1. CDR1 MNHEY and CDR2 SVGAGI come from the germline V gene. Trimming took 6 bases from V and 7 from J; bases not matched to a gene: 6. CDR3 length: 15 amino acids. CDR3 coding DNA: TGTGCCAGCAGGGGGACAGGGGGCAGATTTGAAAAACTGTTTTTT. It translates to CASRGTGGRFEKLFF.

The chain recombines TRBV4-3 with TRBJ1-5; TRBD1 is a possible D gene (5 bases). Deletions cut 0 bases from V and 3 bases from J, with 6 bases between. Per the germline V gene, CDR1 is LGHNA and CDR2 is YSLEER. The CDR3 sequence is 14 residues long. CDR3 protein: CASSQETVNQPQHF. CDR3 DNA sequence: TGCGCCAGCAGCCAAGAGACAGTCAATCAGCCCCAGCATTTT.

The V gene is TRBV28, the J gene TRBJ1-2, with 9 bases identical to TRBD1. With V trimmed by 5 bases and J by 8 bases, 6 bases remained unmatched. The CDR3 is made up of 13 amino acids. Germline CDR1 reads MDHEN; CDR2 reads SYDVKM. The CDR3: CASSENRGRGYTF. CDR3 DNA: TGTGCCAGCAGTGAAAACAGGGGGCGAGGCTACACCTTC.

This chain joins TRBV14 and TRBJ1-6; 7 positions agree with TRBD1. Germline V lookup: CDR1 SGHDN, CDR2 FVKESK. This CDR3 has 18 amino acids. V trimming: 1 base; J trimming: 7 bases; junction bases outside the gene matches: 13. The DNA for the CDR3 is TGTGCCAGCAGCCAAGTTAGTCCAGGACAGGTGTGGAATTCACCCCTCCACTTT. It encodes CASSQVSPGQVWNSPLHF.

The chain joins TRBV27 to TRBJ1-2; 8 bases line up with TRBD1. Trimming cost V 5 bases and J 0 bases; bases outside gene matches: 17. The CDR3 contains 19 residues. Germline-derived CDR1 and CDR2 are MNHEY and SMNVEV (reference sequence). CDR3 loop: CASSLRATGAAGANYGYTF. DNA for the CDR3: TGTGCCAGCAGTCTTCGAGCGACAGGGGCGGCAGGAGCTAACTATGGCTACACCTTC.

This chain uses TRBV28 with TRBJ1-2, with D possibly being TRBD1 (6 bases). The CDR3 runs to 16 residues. In germline, CDR1 is MDHEN, CDR2 SYDVKM. Trimming took off 5 bases at V and 6 bases at J, with 22 bases between the two ends. The CDR3 loop is CASSPNSGGAGHGYTF. The CDR3 nucleotides are TGTGCCAGCAGTCCTAACTCGGGGGGCGCCGGGCATGGCTACACCTTC.

The chain uses TRBV21-1 and TRBJ1-6. TRBV21-1 is a recognized pseudogene. The CDR3 sequence is 16 residues long. The CDR3, as DNA: TGTGCCAGCAGCAAAGTTGGGACTAGCAATAATTCACCCCTCCACTTT. Its protein product is CASSKVGTSNNSPLHF.